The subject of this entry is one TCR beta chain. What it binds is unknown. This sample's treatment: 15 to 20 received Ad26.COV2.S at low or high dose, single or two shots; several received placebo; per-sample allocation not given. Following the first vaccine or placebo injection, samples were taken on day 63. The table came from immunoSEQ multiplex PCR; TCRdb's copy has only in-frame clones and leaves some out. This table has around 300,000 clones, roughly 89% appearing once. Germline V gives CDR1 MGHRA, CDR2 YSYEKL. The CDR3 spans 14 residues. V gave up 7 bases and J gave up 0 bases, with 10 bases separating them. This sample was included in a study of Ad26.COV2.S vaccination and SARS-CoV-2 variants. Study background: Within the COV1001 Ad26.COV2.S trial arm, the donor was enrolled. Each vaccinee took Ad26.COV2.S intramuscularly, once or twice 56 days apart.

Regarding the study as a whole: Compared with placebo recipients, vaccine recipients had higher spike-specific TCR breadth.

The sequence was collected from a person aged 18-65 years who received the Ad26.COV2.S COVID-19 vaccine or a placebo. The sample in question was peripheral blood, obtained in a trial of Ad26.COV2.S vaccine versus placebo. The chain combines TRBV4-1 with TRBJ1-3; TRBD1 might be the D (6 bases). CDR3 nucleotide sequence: TGCGCCAGCAACCGGGACACCTCTGGAAACACCATATATTTT. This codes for CASNRDTSGNTIYF.